A selection of T cell receptor beta chains follows, all from one sample in a study of response to subunit inactivated influenza vaccine. TCRdb re-called the RT-PCR reads through MiXCR, storing one row per CDR3 protein. The sample has approximately 490,000 distinct CDR3 sequences; more than 7% are singletons. Sequencing used PBMCs from blood, obtained less than 25 months after vaccination. These receptors were taken from a man aged 45 to 70 who received an inactivated influenza vaccine. Both conserved end residues are part of each CDR3.

cdr3_aa j_call v_call
CASSLGGGATGELFF TRBJ2-2 TRBV5-1
CASSEQGRNYGYTF TRBJ1-2 TRBV2
CASSYSTRAPAFHF TRBJ1-2 TRBV6-2/TRBV6-3
CASSLGLAGEQYF TRBJ2-7 TRBV7-2
CASSLNRDRKKETQYF TRBJ2-5 TRBV7-9
CAISVGDRDGYTF TRBJ1-2 TRBV10-3
CASSLVGGEGGYTF TRBJ1-2 TRBV12-3/TRBV12-4
CSATGTGTYKEGYTF TRBJ1-2 TRBV20-1
CASSSPWRGRGANVLTF TRBJ2-6 TRBV12-3/TRBV12-4
CASTAGTFGDTQYF TRBJ2-3 TRBV19
CSANTGTGDHYEQFF TRBJ2-1 TRBV20-1
CASSSPEAGHYNEQFF TRBJ2-1 TRBV5-6
CASSYGGMQETQYF TRBJ2-5 TRBV6-5
CASSFADFQETQYF TRBJ2-5 TRBV5-8
CASSLQGNTIYF TRBJ1-3 TRBV12-3/TRBV12-4
CASSPQHTGGEKLFF TRBJ1-4 TRBV7-2
CASSLGTVKETQYF TRBJ2-5 TRBV5-1
CATSDGPRVEQFF TRBJ2-1 TRBV24-1
CASSLELAGSTDTQYF TRBJ2-3 TRBV5-1
CSAREELAENEQFF TRBJ2-1 TRBV20-1
CASNPGQGGNQPQHF TRBJ1-5 TRBV7-2
CASSLGRQPQHF TRBJ1-5 TRBV5-6
CSASSPTGTNYGYTF TRBJ1-2 TRBV20-1
CASSPPTGVIQYF TRBJ2-4 TRBV7-2
CASSSLARTGELFF TRBJ2-2 TRBV7-8
CASARGQDHTDTQYF TRBJ2-3 TRBV5-1
CSARRTSGIGQFF TRBJ2-1 TRBV20-1